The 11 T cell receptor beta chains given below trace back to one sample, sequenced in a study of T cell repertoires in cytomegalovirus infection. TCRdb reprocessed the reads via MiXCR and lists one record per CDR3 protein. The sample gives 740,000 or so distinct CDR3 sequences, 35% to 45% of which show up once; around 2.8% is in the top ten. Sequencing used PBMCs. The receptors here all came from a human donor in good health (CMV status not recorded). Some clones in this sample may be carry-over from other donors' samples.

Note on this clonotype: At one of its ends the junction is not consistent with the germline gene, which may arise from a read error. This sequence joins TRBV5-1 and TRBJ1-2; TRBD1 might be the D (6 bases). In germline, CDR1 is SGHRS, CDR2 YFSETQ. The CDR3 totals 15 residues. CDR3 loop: CASSPNTGSNYGYNF. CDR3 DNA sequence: TGCGCCAGCAGCCCTAATACAGGGTCTAACTATGGCTACAACTTC.

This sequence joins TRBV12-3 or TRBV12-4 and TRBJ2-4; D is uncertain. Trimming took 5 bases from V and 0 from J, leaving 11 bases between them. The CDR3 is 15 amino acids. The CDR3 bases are TGTGCCAGCAGTCCCAGTATGCTAGCCAAAAACATTCAGTACTTC. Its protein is CASSPSMLAKNIQYF.

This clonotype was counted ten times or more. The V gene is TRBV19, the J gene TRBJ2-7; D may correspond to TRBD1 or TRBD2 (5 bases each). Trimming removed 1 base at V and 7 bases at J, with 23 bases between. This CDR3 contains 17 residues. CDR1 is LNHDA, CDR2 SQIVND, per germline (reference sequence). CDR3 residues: CASSIVRGALRGLEQYF. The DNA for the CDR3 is TGTGCCAGTAGTATAGTCCGAGGGGCCCTACGTGGGTTGGAGCAGTACTTC.

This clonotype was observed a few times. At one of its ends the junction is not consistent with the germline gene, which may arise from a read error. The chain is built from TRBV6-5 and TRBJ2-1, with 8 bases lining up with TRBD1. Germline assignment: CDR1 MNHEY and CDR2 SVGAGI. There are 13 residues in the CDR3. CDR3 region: CASSYSSSGGRVF. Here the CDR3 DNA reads TGTGCCAGCAGTTACTCGAGCTCAGGGGGCAGGGTCTTC.

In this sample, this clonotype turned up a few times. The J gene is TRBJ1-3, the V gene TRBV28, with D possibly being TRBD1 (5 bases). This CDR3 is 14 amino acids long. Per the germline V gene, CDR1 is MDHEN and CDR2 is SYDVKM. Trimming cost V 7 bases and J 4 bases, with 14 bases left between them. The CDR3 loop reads CASTAGTLGNTIYF. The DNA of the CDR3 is TGTGCCAGCACGGCCGGGACTTTGGGAAACACCATATATTTT. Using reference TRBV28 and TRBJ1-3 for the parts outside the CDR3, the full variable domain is DVKVTQSSRYLVKRTGEKVFLECVQDMDHENMFWYRQDPGLGLRLIYFSYDVKMKEKGDIPEGYSVSREKKERFSLILESASTNQTSMYLCASTAGTLGNTIYFGEGSWLTVV.

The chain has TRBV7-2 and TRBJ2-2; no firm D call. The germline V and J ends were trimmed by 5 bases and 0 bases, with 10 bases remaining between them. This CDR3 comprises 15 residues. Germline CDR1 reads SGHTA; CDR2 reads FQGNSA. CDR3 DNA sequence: TGTGCCAGCAGCCGCGACCGAACGAACACCGGGGAGCTGTTTTTT. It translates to CASSRDRTNTGELFF.

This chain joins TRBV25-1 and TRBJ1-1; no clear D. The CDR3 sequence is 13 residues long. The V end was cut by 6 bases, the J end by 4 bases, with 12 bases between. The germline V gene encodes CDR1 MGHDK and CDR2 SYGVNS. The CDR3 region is CASRYEWGTEAFF. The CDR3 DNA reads TGTGCCAGCAGATACGAGTGGGGCACTGAAGCTTTCTTT.

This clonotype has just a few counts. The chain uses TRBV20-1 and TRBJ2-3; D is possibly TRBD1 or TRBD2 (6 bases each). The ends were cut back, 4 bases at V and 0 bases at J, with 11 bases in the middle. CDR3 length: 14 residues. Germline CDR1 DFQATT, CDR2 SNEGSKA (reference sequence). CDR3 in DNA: TGCAGTGCTAAGACGGGGGCGAGCACAGATACGCAGTATTTT. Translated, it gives CSAKTGASTDTQYF.

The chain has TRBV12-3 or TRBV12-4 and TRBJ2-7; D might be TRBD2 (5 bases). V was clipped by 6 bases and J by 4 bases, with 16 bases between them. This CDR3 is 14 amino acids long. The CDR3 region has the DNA TGTGCCAGCAGAGTGGTGGGAGAAGGTTACGAGCAGTACTTC. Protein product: CASRVVGEGYEQYF.

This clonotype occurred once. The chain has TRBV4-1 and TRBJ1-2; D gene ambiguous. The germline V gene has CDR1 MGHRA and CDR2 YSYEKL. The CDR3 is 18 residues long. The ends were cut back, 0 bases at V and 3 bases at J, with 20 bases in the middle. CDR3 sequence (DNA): TGCGCCAGCAGCCAAGATACCCGGACTGGGAATTTTGACTATGGCTACACCTTC. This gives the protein CASSQDTRTGNFDYGYTF.

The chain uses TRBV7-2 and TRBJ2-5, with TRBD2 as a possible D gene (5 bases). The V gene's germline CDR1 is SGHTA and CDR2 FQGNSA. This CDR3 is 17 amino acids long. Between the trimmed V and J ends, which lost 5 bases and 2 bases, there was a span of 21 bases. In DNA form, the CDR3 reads TGTGCCAGCAGCCGAACATCTATGACTACCTCTCAAGAGACCCAGTACTTC. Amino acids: CASSRTSMTTSQETQYF.